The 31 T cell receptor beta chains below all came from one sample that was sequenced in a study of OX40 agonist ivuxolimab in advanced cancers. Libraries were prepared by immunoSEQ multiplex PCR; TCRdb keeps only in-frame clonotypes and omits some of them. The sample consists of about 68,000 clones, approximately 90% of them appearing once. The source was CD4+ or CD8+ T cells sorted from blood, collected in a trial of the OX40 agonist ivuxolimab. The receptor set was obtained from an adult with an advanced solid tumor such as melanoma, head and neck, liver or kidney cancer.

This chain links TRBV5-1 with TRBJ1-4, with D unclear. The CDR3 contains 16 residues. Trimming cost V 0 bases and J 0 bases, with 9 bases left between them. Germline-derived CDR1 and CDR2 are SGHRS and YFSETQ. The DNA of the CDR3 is TGCGCCAGCAGCTTGGGCCATTCCGCAACTAATGAAAAACTGTTTTTT. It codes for CASSLGHSATNEKLFF.

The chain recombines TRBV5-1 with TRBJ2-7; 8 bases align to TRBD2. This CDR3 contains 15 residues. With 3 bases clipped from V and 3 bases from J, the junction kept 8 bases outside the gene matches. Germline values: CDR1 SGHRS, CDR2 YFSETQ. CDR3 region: CASSSGLGAFYEQYF. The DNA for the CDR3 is TGCGCCAGCAGCTCGGGACTAGGCGCCTTCTACGAGCAGTACTTC.

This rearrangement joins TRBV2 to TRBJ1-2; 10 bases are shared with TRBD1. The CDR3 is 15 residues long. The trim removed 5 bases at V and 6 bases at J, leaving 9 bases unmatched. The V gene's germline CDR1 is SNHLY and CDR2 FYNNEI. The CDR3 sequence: CASSTLGTGEDGYTF. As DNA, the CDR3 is TGTGCCAGCAGTACCCTAGGGACAGGGGAGGATGGCTACACCTTC.

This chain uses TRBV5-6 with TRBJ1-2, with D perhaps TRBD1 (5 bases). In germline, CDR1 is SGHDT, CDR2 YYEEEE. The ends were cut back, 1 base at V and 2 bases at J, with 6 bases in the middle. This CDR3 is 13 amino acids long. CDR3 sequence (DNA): TGTGCCAGCAGCTTGTGGGGCAACTATGGCTACACCTTC. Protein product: CASSLWGNYGYTF.

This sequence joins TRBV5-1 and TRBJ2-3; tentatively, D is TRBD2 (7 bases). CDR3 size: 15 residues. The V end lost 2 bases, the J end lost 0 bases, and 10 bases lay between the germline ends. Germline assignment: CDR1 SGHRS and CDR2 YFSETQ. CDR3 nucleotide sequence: TGCGCCAGCAGCTTCGGGGGGCCTAGCACAGATACGCAGTATTTT. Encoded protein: CASSFGGPSTDTQYF.

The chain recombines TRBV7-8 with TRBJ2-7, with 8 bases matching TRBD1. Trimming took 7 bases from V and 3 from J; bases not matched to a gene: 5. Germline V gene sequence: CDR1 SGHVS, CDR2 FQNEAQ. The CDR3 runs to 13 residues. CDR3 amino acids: CASTLTGGYEQYF. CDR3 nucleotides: TGTGCCAGCACGCTCACAGGGGGCTACGAGCAGTACTTC.

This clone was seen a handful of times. CDR3 sequence: CASRPFKTLSYNEQFF. In nucleotides, the CDR3 is TGTGCCAGCAGGCCCTTTAAGACTCTCTCCTACAATGAGCAGTTCTTC. V is TRBV27 and J is TRBJ2-1; D is unclear. The CDR3 has 16 residues. V was pared by 6 bases and J by 0 bases, with 15 bases between. Germline loops: CDR1 MNHEY, CDR2 SMNVEV (reference sequence).

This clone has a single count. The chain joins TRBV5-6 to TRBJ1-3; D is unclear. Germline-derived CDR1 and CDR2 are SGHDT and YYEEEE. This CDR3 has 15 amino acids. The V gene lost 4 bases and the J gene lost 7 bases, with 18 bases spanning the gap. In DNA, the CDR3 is TGTGCCAGCAGCCGCGACACGTCGGGCGCGAACACCATATATTTT. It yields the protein CASSRDTSGANTIYF.

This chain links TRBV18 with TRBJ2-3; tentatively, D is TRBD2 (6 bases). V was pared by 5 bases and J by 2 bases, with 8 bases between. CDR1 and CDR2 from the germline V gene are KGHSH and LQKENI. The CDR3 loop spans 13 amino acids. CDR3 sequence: CASSGTATDTQYF. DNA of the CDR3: TGTGCCAGCTCAGGGACTGCCACAGATACGCAGTATTTT.

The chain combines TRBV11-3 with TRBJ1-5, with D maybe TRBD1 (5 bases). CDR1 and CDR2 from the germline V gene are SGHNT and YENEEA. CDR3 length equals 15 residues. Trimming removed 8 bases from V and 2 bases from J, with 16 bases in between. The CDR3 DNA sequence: TGTGCCAGCTATACGGGGGGAATGGGCAATCAGCCCCAGCATTTT. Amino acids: CASYTGGMGNQPQHF.

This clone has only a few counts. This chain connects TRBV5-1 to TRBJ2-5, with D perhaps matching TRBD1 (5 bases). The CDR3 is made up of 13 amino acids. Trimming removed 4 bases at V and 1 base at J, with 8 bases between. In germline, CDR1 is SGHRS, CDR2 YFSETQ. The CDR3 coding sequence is TGCGCCAGCAGCCAGGACATCCAAGAGACCCAGTACTTC. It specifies CASSQDIQETQYF.

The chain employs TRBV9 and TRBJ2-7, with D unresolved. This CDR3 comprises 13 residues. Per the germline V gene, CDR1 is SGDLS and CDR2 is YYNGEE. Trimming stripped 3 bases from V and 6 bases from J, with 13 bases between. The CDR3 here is CASSENFLGEQYF. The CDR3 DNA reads TGTGCCAGCAGCGAGAATTTCTTAGGCGAGCAGTACTTC. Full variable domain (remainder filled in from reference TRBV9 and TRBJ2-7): DSGVTQTPKHLITATGQRVTLRCSPRSGDLSVYWYQQSLDQGLQFLIQYYNGEERAKGNILERFSAQQFPDLHSELNLSSLELGDSALYFCASSENFLGEQYFGPGTRLTVT.

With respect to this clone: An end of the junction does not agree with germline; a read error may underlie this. The CDR3 loop reads CASREGTLSSYEQYF. The CDR3 DNA is TGTGCCAGCAGGGAAGGCACTTTGAGCTCCTACGAGCAGTACTTC. The chain has TRBV2 and TRBJ2-7; D is undetermined. The CDR3 totals 15 residues. Germline V gene sequence: CDR1 SNHLY, CDR2 FYNNEI.

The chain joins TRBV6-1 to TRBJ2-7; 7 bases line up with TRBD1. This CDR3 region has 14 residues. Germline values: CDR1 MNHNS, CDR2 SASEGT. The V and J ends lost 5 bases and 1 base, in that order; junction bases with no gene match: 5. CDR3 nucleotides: TGTGCCAGCAGTCCCGGGACAGTGTCCTACGAGCAGTACTTC. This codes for CASSPGTVSYEQYF.

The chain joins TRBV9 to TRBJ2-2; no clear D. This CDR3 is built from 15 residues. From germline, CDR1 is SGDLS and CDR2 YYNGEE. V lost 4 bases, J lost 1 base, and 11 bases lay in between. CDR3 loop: CASSPLTGNTGELFF. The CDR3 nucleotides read TGTGCCAGCAGCCCCTTGACCGGGAACACCGGGGAGCTGTTTTTT.

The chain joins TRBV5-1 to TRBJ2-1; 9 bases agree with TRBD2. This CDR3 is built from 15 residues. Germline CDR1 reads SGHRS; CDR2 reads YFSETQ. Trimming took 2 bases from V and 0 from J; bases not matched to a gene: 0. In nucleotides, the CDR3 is TGCGCCAGCAGCTTACTAGCGGGCTCCTACAATGAGCAGTTCTTC. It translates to CASSLLAGSYNEQFF.

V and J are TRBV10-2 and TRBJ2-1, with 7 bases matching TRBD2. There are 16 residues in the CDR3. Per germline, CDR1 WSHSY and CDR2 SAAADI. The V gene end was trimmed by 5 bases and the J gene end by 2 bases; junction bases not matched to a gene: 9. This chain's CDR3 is CASSSFTSEAYNEQFF. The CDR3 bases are TGCGCCAGCAGTTCTTTTACTAGCGAGGCCTACAATGAGCAGTTCTTC.

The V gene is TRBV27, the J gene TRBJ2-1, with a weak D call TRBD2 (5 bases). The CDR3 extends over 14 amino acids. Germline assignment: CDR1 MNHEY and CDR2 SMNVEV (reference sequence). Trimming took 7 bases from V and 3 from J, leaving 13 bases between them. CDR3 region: CASTSDEGYNEQFF. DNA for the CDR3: TGTGCCAGCACATCAGATGAGGGCTACAATGAGCAGTTCTTC.

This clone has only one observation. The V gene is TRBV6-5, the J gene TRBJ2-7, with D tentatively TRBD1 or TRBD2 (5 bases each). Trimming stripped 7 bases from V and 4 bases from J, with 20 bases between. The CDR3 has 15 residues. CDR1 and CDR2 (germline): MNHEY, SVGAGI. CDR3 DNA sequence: TGTGCCAGCACCCCGGTCGGAGCTGGGGGATACGAGCAGTACTTC. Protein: CASTPVGAGGYEQYF.

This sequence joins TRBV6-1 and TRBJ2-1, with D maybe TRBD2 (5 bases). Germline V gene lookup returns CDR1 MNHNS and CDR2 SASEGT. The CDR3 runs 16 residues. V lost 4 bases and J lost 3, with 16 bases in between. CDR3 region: CASSARDLRIYNEQFF. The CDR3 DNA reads TGTGCCAGCAGTGCGAGGGATCTACGGATCTACAATGAGCAGTTCTTC.

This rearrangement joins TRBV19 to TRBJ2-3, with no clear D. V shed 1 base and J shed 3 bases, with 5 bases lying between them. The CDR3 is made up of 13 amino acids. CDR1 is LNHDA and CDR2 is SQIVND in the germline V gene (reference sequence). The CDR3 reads CASSIAATDTQYF. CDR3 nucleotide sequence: TGTGCCAGTAGTATAGCTGCAACAGATACGCAGTATTTT.

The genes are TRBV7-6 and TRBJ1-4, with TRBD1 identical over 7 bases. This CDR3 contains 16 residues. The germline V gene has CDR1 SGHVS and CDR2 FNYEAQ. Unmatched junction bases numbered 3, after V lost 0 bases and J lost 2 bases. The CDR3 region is CASSLALGGTNEKLFF. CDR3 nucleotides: TGTGCCAGCAGCTTAGCTCTAGGGGGCACTAATGAAAAACTGTTTTTT.

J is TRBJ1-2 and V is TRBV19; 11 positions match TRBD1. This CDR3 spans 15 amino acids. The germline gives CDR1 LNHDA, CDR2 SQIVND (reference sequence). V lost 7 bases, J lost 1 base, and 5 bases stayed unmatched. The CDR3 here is CASTSGQGDNYGYTF. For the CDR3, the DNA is TGTGCCAGTACCTCGGGACAGGGGGATAACTATGGCTACACCTTC.

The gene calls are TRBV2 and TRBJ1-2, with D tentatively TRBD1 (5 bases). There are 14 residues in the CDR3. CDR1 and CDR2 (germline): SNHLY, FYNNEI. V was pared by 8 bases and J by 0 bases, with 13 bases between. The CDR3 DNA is TGTGCCAGCGGAAGACAGAGAGCTAACTATGGCTACACCTTC. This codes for CASGRQRANYGYTF.

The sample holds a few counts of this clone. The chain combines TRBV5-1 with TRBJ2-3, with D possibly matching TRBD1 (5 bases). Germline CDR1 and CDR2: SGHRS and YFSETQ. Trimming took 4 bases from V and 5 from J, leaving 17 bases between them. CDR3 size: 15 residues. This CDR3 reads CASSAYPGLGDTQYF. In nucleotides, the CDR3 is TGCGCCAGCAGCGCCTACCCAGGGCTGGGAGATACGCAGTATTTT.

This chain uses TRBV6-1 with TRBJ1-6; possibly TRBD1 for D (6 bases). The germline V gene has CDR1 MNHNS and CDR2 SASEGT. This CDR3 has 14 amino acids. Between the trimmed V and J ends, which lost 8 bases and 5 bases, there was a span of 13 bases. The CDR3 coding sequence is TGTGCCAGCTCCAGGGGAATGGATAATTCACCCCTCCACTTT. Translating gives CASSRGMDNSPLHF.

The CDR3, as DNA: TGCGCCAGCAGCTTCGGGACTAGCGGGGGGTTTTTCTCCTACGAGCAGTACTTC. Residues: CASSFGTSGGFFSYEQYF. The V call is TRBV5-1, the J call TRBJ2-7, with 15 bases matching TRBD2. The V gene end was trimmed by 2 bases and the J gene end by 0 bases; junction bases not matched to a gene: 6. Germline V lookup: CDR1 SGHRS, CDR2 YFSETQ. CDR3 length equals 18 residues.

The CDR3 DNA reads as TGTGCCAGCAGTTACCGTCTCGGGCAGGGGGGAGAGACCCAGTACTTC. This codes for CASSYRLGQGGETQYF. The chain employs TRBV6-6 and TRBJ2-5; the D gene is possibly TRBD1 (7 bases). The CDR3 contains 16 residues. Per the germline V gene, CDR1 is MNHNY and CDR2 is SVGAGI (reference sequence). V lost 2 bases and J 4 bases, leaving 17 bases between the germline ends.

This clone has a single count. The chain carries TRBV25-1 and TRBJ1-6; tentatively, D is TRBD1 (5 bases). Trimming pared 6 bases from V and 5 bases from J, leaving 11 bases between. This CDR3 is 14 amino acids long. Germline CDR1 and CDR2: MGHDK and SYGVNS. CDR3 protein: CASSPTGHNSPLHF. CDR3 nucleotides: TGTGCCAGCAGCCCCACAGGCCATAATTCACCCCTCCACTTT.

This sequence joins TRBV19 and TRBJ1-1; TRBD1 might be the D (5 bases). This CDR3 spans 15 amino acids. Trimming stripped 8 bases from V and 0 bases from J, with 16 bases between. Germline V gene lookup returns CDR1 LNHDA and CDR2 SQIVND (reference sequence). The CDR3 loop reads CASGGTDIMNTEAFF. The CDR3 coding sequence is TGTGCCAGTGGCGGGACGGATATTATGAACACTGAAGCTTTCTTT.

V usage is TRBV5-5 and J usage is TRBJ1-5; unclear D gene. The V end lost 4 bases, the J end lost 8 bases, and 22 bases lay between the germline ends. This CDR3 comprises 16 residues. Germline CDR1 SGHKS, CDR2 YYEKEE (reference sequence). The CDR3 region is CASSRAAGPYMEPQHF. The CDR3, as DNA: TGTGCCAGCAGCCGGGCGGCCGGTCCCTACATGGAGCCCCAGCATTTT.